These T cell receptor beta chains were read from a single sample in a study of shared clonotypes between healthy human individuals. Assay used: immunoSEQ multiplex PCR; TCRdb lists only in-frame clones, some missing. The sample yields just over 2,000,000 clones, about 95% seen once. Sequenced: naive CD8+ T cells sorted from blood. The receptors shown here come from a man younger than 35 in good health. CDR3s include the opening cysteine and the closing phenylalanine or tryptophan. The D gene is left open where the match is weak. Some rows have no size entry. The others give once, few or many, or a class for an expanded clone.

TGCGCCAGCAGCCAAGTCGGCCAAGAGCAGTTCTTC	CASSQVGQEQFF	NA	12	TRBV4-1	TRBJ2-1	NA
TGTGCCAGCAGCCCGACTAGCGGGGAGTACTACGAGCAGTACTTC	CASSPTSGEYYEQYF	NA	15	TRBV6-5	TRBJ2-7	TRBD2
TGCGCCAGCTCCTTAGCGGGGGGCACAGATACGCAGTATTTT	CASSLAGGTDTQYF	NA	14	TRBV4-3	TRBJ2-3	TRBD2
TGTGCCAGCAGTACCGGGACTAGCGGGACGGATGAGCAGTTCTTC	CASSTGTSGTDEQFF	NA	15	TRBV7-3	TRBJ2-1	TRBD2
TGTGCCAGCGGTTTCGGGGAGGGATACGAGCAGTACTTC	CASGFGEGYEQYF	NA	13	TRBV27	TRBJ2-7	TRBD2
TGTGCCAGTAGTAGGATGTTGGGCAACAATCAGCCCCAGCATTTT	CASSRMLGNNQPQHF	NA	15	TRBV19	TRBJ1-5	NA
TGTGCCAGCAGCGGTCAGGGGGCACAGCAGTACTTC	CASSGQGAQQYF	NA	12	TRBV9	TRBJ2-7	TRBD1
TGTGCCAGCAGTGATCCCTTGGACAGTGTGGACACTGAAGCTTTCTTT	CASSDPLDSVDTEAFF	once	16	TRBV2	TRBJ1-1	NA
TGTGCCAGCAGCGTAGAAAGCGGGCCATCCTACGAGCAGTACTTC	CASSVESGPSYEQYF	NA	15	TRBV9	TRBJ2-7	NA
TGTGCCAGCAGTTACTCCGGACCGGTGGAGACCCAGTACTTC	CASSYSGPVETQYF	NA	14	TRBV6-5	TRBJ2-5	NA
TGTGCCAGCAGCTTGGGGGGTCTTGCGGATCAGCCCCAGCATTTT	CASSLGGLADQPQHF	NA	15	TRBV5-4	TRBJ1-5	NA
TGTGCCAGCAGCGTAGGGTGGGGACAGGTTGTTGACTACACCTTC	CASSVGWGQVVDYTF	NA	15	TRBV9	TRBJ1-2	TRBD1
TGTGCCGACAAGTCGGGCGTGGAAGAGACCCAGTACTTC	CADKSGVEETQYF	NA	13	TRBV2	TRBJ2-5	NA
TGTGCCAGCAGTGTAGCCTCCGGACAGGAGAATGAAAAACTGTTTTTT	CASSVASGQENEKLFF	NA	16	TRBV6-1	TRBJ1-4	TRBD1
TGCGCCAGCAGCTACACCTCATCGTACGAGCAGTACTTC	CASSYTSSYEQYF	NA	13	TRBV5-1	TRBJ2-7	NA
TGCGCCAGCAGCCAGGATCTTTCCGGCAGGGTGGCAAGCACAGATACGCAGTATTTT	CASSQDLSGRVASTDTQYF	NA	19	TRBV4-3	TRBJ2-3	NA
TGCGCCAGCAGCCAAGATGACGAGGCATCCTACGAGCAGTACTTC	CASSQDDEASYEQYF	NA	15	TRBV4-3	TRBJ2-7	NA
TGCGCCAGCAGCCAAGATCAGGGGGGAGCTAATGAAAAACTGTTTTTT	CASSQDQGGANEKLFF	NA	16	TRBV4-1	TRBJ1-4	TRBD1
TGTGCCAGCAGTTACTCCACCTGGGACAGGTCCTACGAGCAGTACTTC	CASSYSTWDRSYEQYF	NA	16	TRBV6-6	TRBJ2-7	TRBD1
TGCAGCGTCATCCTAGCGGCAGGTTCCTACAATGAGCAGTTCTTC	CSVILAAGSYNEQFF	NA	15	TRBV29-1	TRBJ2-1	TRBD2
TGTGCCAGCAGTCAAGGACCGGGTGCGGAGGACTACGAGCAGTACTTC	CASSQGPGAEDYEQYF	NA	16	TRBV4-2	TRBJ2-7	NA
TGTGCCAGTAGTCTTAGACTGGCCGGCGCCTACAATGAGCAGTTCTTC	CASSLRLAGAYNEQFF	NA	16	TRBV19	TRBJ2-1	NA
TGTGCCAGTAGTTTCGGACACGCTGGGGCTGAAGCTTTCTTT	CASSFGHAGAEAFF	NA	14	TRBV19	TRBJ1-1	NA
TGTGCCAGCAGCGGAAAAACGACAGGGGACCTGGACGAGCAGTACTTC	CASSGKTTGDLDEQYF	NA	16	TRBV9	TRBJ2-7	TRBD1
TGTGCCAGCCGGTGGTCAGGGGGCTACTATGGCTACACCTTC	CASRWSGGYYGYTF	NA	14	TRBV28	TRBJ1-2	TRBD1
TGTGCCAGCTCTCGGGGCGATCCGGGGCAGGGAGAGTACACTGAAGCTTTCTTT	CASSRGDPGQGEYTEAFF	NA	18	TRBV9	TRBJ1-1	NA
TGTGCCAGCAGCAGGGACTTCCTCACCATATATTTT	CASSRDFLTIYF	NA	12	TRBV9	TRBJ1-3	NA
TGTGCCAGCGGAATGGACAGGGCGAATGAGCAGTTCTTC	CASGMDRANEQFF	NA	13	TRBV28	TRBJ2-1	TRBD1
TGCGCCAGCAGTCTGTACAGCTCCTACAATGAGCAGTTCTTC	CASSLYSSYNEQFF	NA	14	TRBV10-2	TRBJ2-1	NA
TGTGCTAGCAGCTCGTCTGGGGCCAACGTCCTGACTTTC	CASSSSGANVLTF	NA	13	TRBV7-7	TRBJ2-6	NA
TGTGCCAGCAGCTTGAGAGGGTCCTACGAGCAGTACTTC	CASSLRGSYEQYF	NA	13	TRBV5-5	TRBJ2-7	NA
TGTGCCAGCAGTGAAGAAGGGACAGCTAACTATGGCTACACCTTC	CASSEEGTANYGYTF	few	15	TRBV2	TRBJ1-2	TRBD1
TGTGCCAGCAGCCCGGGCGGCGAGAATGAAAAACTGTTTTTT	CASSPGGENEKLFF	NA	14	TRBV7-2	TRBJ1-4	NA
TGTGCCAGCAGCTTAAAGGGGGGCACAGATACGCAGTATTTT	CASSLKGGTDTQYF	NA	14	TRBV13	TRBJ2-3	NA
TGTGCCAGCAGGGAGGGACTAGCAATTCTTCTGCCCTACGAGCAGTACTTC	CASREGLAILLPYEQYF	NA	17	TRBV2	TRBJ2-7	TRBD2
TGTGCCAGCAGTCTACCAGGGGGGTTCTCCTACGAGCAGTACTTC	CASSLPGGFSYEQYF	NA	15	TRBV7-9	TRBJ2-7	NA
TGTGCCAGCAGCCCCTGGACAGGCATGAACACTGAAGCTTTCTTT	CASSPWTGMNTEAFF	NA	15	TRBV14	TRBJ1-1	TRBD1
TGTGCCACCAGCAAGGGACAGGGAAACTATGGCTACACCTTC	CATSKGQGNYGYTF	NA	14	TRBV15	TRBJ1-2	TRBD1
TGTGCCAGCAGTGTGGGCGAATATAGCAATCAGCCCCAGCATTTT	CASSVGEYSNQPQHF	NA	15	TRBV6-1	TRBJ1-5	NA
TGTGCCAGCAGCTTGGGCGGGCCCTCCTATAATTCACCCCTCCACTTT	CASSLGGPSYNSPLHF	NA	16	TRBV27	TRBJ1-6	NA
TGTGCCATCAGTGAGTCTTCTGTGGCTAGCGGGAAGATCCAAGAGACCCAGTACTTC	CAISESSVASGKIQETQYF	NA	19	TRBV10-3	TRBJ2-5	TRBD2